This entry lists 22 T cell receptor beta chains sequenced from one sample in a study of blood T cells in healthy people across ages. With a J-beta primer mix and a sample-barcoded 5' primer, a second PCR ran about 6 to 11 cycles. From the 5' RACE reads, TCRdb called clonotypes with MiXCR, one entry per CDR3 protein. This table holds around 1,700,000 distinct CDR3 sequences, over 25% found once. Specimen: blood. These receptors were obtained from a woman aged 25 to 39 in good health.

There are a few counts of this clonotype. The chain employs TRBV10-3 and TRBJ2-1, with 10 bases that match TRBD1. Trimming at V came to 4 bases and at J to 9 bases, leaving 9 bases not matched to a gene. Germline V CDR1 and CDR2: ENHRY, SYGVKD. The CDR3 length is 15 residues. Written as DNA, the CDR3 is TGTGCCATCAGTGCCCCGGGACAGGGGATGAGTGAGCAGTTCTTC. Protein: CAISAPGQGMSEQFF.

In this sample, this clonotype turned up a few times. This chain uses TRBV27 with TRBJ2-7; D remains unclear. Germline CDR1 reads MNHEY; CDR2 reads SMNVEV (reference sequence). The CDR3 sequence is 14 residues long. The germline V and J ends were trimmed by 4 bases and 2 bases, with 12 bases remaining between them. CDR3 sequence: CASSSRIDTYEQYF. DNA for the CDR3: TGTGCCAGCAGTTCGCGTATCGACACCTACGAGCAGTACTTC.

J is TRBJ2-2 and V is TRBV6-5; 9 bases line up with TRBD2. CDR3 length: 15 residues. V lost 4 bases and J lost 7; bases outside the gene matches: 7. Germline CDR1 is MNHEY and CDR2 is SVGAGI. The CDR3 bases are TGTGCCAGCAGTTGGGCGGGAGGGCCTGGCGGGGAGCTGTTTTTT. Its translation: CASSWAGGPGGELFF.

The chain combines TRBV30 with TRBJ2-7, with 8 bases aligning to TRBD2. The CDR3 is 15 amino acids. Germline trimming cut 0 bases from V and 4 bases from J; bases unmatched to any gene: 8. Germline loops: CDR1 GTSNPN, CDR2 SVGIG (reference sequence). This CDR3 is CAWSVGGLAEYEQYF. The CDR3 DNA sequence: TGTGCCTGGAGTGTCGGAGGACTAGCAGAATACGAGCAGTACTTC.

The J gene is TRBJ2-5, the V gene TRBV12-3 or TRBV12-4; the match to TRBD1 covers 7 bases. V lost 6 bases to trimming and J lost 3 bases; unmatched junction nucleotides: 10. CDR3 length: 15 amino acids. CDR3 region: CASSSTDRAKETQYF. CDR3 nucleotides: TGTGCCAGCAGCTCTACCGACAGGGCAAAAGAGACCCAGTACTTC.

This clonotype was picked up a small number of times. The CDR3 nucleotides are TGTGCCAGCTCACCAGATATTACCTACAATGAGCAGTTCTTC. It encodes CASSPDITYNEQFF. The gene calls are TRBV18 and TRBJ2-1; D remains ambiguous. The CDR3 covers 14 residues. The germline V gene encodes CDR1 KGHSH and CDR2 LQKENI. The V and J ends lost 2 bases and 2 bases respectively, with 7 bases between them. Looking up the rest from reference TRBV18 and TRBJ2-1 gives the full variable domain: NAGVMQNPRHLVRRRGQEARLRCSPMKGHSHVYWYRQLPEEGLKFMVYLQKENIIDESGMPKERFSAEFPKEGPSILRIQQVVRGDSAAYFCASSPDITYNEQFFGPGTRLTVL.

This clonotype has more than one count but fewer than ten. As DNA, the CDR3 is TGCGCCAGCAGCCAAGATCTAGCGGGATTCACAGATACGCAGTATTTT. As protein: CASSQDLAGFTDTQYF. The V call is TRBV4-3, the J call TRBJ2-3; 9 nucleotides line up with TRBD2. V lost 0 bases, J lost 2 bases, and 3 bases stayed unmatched. CDR1 and CDR2 from the germline V gene are LGHNA and YSLEER. The CDR3 has 16 residues.

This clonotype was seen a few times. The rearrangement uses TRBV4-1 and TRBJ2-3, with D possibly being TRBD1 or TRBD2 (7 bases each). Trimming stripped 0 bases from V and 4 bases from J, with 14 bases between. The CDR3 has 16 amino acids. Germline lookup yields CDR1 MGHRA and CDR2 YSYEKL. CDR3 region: CASSQDSRGGSDTQYF. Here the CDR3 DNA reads TGCGCCAGCAGCCAAGATAGCAGGGGGGGGTCAGATACGCAGTATTTT.

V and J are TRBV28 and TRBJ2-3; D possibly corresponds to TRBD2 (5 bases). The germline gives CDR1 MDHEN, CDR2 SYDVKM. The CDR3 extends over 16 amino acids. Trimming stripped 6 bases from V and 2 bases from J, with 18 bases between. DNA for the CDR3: TGTGCCAGCAGGCCTCGGACTGGCGGGTACACAGATACGCAGTATTTT. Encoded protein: CASRPRTGGYTDTQYF.

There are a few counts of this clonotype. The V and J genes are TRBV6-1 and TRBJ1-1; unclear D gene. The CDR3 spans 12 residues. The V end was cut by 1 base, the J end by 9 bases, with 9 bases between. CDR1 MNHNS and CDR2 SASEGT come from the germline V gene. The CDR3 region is CASSEEWLQAFF. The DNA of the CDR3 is TGTGCCAGCAGTGAAGAGTGGCTGCAAGCTTTCTTT.

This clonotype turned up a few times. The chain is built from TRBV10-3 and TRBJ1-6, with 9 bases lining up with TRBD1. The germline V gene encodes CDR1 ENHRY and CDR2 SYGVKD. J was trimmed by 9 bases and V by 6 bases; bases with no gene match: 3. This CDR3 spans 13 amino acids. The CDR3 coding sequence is TGTGCCATCAGGATGGACAGGGGTTCACCCCTCCACTTT. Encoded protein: CAIRMDRGSPLHF.

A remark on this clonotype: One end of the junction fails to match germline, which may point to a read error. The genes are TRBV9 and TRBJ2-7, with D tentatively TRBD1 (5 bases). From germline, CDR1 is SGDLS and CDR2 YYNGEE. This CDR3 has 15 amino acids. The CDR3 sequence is CAGSVRAGNSYEQYF. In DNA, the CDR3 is TGTGCCGGCAGCGTTAGAGCAGGGAACTCCTACGAGCAGTACTTC. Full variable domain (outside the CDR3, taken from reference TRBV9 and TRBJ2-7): DSGVTQTPKHLITATGQRVTLRCSPRSGDLSVYWYQQSLDQGLQFLIQYYNGEERAKGNILERFSAQQFPDLHSELNLSSLELGDSALYFCAGSVRAGNSYEQYFGPGTRLTVT.

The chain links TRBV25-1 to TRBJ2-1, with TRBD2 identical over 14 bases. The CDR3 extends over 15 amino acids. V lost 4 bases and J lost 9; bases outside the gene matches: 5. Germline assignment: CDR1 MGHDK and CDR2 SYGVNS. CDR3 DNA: TGTGCCAGCAGTGGACTGACTAGCGGGGGGGCTGAGCAGTTCTTC. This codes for CASSGLTSGGAEQFF.

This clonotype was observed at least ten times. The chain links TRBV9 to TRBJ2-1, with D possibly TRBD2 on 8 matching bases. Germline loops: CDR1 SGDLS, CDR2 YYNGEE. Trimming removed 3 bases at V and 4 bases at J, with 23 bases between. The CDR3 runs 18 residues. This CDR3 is CASSAGGGYGRGYNEQFF. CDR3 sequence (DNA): TGTGCCAGCAGCGCCGGAGGGGGCTACGGGAGGGGGTACAATGAGCAGTTCTTC.

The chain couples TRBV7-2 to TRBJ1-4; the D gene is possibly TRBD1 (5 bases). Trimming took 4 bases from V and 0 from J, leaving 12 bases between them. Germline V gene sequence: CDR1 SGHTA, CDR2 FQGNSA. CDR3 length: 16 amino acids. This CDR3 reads CASSSSGATTNEKLFF. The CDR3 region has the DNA TGTGCCAGCAGCTCCTCTGGGGCCACAACTAATGAAAAACTGTTTTTT.

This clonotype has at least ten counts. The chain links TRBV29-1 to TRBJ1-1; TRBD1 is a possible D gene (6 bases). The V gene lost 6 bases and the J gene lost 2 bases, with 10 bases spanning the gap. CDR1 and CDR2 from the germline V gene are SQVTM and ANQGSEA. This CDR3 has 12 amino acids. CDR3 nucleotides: TGCAGCGTACCACAGGGAAACACTGAAGCTTTCTTT. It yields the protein CSVPQGNTEAFF.

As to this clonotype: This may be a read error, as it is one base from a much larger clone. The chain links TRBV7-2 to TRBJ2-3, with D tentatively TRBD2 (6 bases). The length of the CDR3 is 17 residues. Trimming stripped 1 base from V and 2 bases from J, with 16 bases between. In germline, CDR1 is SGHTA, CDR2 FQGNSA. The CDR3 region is CASSLEGAGPITDTQYF. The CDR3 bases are TGTGCCAGCAGCTTAGAGGGTGCGGGACCGATCACAGATACGCAGTATTTT.

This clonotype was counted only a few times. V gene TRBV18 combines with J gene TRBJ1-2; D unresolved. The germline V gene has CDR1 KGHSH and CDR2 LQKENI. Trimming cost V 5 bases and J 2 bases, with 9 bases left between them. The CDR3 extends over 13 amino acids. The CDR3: CASSESRNYGYTF. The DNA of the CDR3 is TGTGCCAGCTCAGAGAGTCGGAACTATGGCTACACCTTC.

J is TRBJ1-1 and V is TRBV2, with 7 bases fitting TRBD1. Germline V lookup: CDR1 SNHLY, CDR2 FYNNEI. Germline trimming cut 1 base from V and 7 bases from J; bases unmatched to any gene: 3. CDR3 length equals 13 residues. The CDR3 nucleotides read TGTGCCAGCAGTGAAGAAACAGGGGATGAAGCTTTCTTT. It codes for CASSEETGDEAFF.

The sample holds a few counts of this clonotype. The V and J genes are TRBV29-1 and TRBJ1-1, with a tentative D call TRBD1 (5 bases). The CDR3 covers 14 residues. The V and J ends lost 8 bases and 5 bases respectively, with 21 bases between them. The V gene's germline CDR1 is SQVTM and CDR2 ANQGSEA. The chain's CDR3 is CSPYYPGRGTEAFF. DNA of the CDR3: TGCAGCCCATACTACCCAGGAAGGGGAACTGAAGCTTTCTTT.

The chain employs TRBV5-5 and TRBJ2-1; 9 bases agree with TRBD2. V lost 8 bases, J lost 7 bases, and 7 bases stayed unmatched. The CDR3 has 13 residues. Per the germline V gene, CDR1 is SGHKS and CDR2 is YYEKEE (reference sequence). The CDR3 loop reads CASTRLAENEQFF. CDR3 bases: TGTGCCAGTACTCGACTAGCGGAGAATGAGCAGTTCTTC.

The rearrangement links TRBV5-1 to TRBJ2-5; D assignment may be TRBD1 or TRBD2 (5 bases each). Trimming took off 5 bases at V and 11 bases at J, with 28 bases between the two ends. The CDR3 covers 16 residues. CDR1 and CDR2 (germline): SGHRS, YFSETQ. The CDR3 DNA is TGCGCCAGCAGACGTTCTATGGGACCAGAGGGCCTCAAGCAGTACTTC. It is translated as CASRRSMGPEGLKQYF.